A single sample is the source of the 6 T cell receptor beta chains below, sequenced in a study of cytomegalovirus exposure and HLA in healthy donors. Some clones are missing from TCRdb's copy, which holds only in-frame ones; the method was immunoSEQ multiplex PCR. Of 55,000 to 80,000 clones detected, around 93% appear once; the ten largest clones hold about 6.5%. Material for sequencing was PBMCs. Receptors originate from a woman between 18 and 30 years old in good health and CMV-seropositive.

The V call is TRBV28, the J call TRBJ2-3; 7 positions agree with TRBD2. Trimming cost V 5 bases and J 1 base; bases outside gene matches: 9. The CDR3 totals 16 residues. The germline V gene has CDR1 MDHEN and CDR2 SYDVKM. CDR3 bases: TGTGCCAGCAGTGCAAACCCTAGCGGTGGCACAGATACGCAGTATTTT. It encodes CASSANPSGGTDTQYF. Based on the CDR3 plus reference TRBV28 and TRBJ2-3, the full variable domain is DVKVTQSSRYLVKRTGEKVFLECVQDMDHENMFWYRQDPGLGLRLIYFSYDVKMKEKGDIPEGYSVSREKKERFSLILESASTNQTSMYLCASSANPSGGTDTQYFGPGTRLTVL.

V usage is TRBV5-5 and J usage is TRBJ1-2; 7 positions agree with TRBD1. The CDR3 is made up of 14 amino acids. The germline V gene has CDR1 SGHKS and CDR2 YYEKEE (reference sequence). Losses at the gene ends were 4 bases for V and 3 bases for J; bases not matched to a gene: 6. The CDR3 spells CASSPGQFDYGYTF. DNA for the CDR3: TGTGCCAGCAGCCCGGGACAGTTTGACTATGGCTACACCTTC.

The rearrangement uses TRBV6-6 and TRBJ2-5, with a tentative D call TRBD2 (7 bases). The CDR3 extends over 16 amino acids. The V gene's germline CDR1 is MNHNY and CDR2 SVGAGI (reference sequence). V was pared by 2 bases and J by 5 bases, with 18 bases between. The CDR3 spells CASSYDIRGAGETQYF. CDR3 bases: TGTGCCAGCAGTTACGATATCCGGGGGGCGGGGGAGACCCAGTACTTC.

This chain joins TRBV5-5 and TRBJ2-1, with 16 bases matching TRBD2. J gave up 2 bases and V 7 bases, and 3 bases lay outside the gene matches. Germline V CDR1 and CDR2: SGHKS, YYEKEE (reference sequence). This CDR3 spans 16 amino acids. CDR3 protein: CASYGTSGGAYNEQFF. The CDR3 DNA sequence: TGTGCCAGCTATGGGACTAGCGGGGGGGCCTACAATGAGCAGTTCTTC.

This clone was recorded only once. The rearrangement uses TRBV5-1 and TRBJ2-1, with 7 bases aligning to TRBD2. V was pared by 2 bases and J by 12 bases, with 8 bases of the junction left unmatched. CDR1 SGHRS and CDR2 YFSETQ come from the germline V gene. The CDR3 runs 13 residues. CDR3 region: CASSFGTTQGQFF. As DNA, the CDR3 is TGCGCCAGCAGCTTCGGGACTACCCAAGGGCAGTTCTTC.

The V gene is TRBV5-4, the J gene TRBJ1-1; no clear D gene. This CDR3 has 15 amino acids. Trimming took off 4 bases at V and 0 bases at J, with 13 bases between the two ends. CDR1 is SGHNT and CDR2 is YYREEE in the germline V gene (reference sequence). The CDR3 DNA is TGTGCCAGCAGCCCGCGGGCCCTCATGAACACTGAAGCTTTCTTT. It codes for CASSPRALMNTEAFF.